This TCR beta chain was obtained from a study of vaccination and CD4 T cells after COVID-19. Across the whole study: Two Hispanic individuals were among six male and four female convalescent patients. Control cultures, each given a CEFX pool, an HIV-1 Nef pool, or no peptide, were included.

As concerns this clonotype: The target antigen is unknown.

The treatment: approximately 10-day PBMC culture with coronavirus spike peptide pools or control peptides (ViraFEST assay). Using peptide pools, antigen-specific T cells were expanded in ViraFEST before TCRs were sequenced. Once cultured about 9 days, CD4+ T cells underwent isolation by negative selection. Cultured CD4+ T cells had their DNA profiled by the Oncomine TCR Beta short-read assay. In TCRdb, the PCR reads were re-called with MiXCR into one record per CDR3 protein. The repertoire holds approximately 15,000 distinct CDR3 sequences, with about 35% as singletons. Germline CDR1 reads MNHEY; CDR2 reads SVGEGT. V lost 7 bases, J lost 1 base, and 10 bases lay in between. CDR3 length: 13 residues.

The clonotype originates from a human donor with COVID-19. The chain is built from TRBV6-2 or TRBV6-3 and TRBJ1-1, with D maybe TRBD1 (6 bases). Sequencing was done on a sample of cultured CD4+ T cells from blood. CDR3 in amino acids: CASIGGRNTEAFF. The DNA of the CDR3 is TGTGCCAGCATCGGGGGCAGGAACACTGAAGCTTTCTTT.